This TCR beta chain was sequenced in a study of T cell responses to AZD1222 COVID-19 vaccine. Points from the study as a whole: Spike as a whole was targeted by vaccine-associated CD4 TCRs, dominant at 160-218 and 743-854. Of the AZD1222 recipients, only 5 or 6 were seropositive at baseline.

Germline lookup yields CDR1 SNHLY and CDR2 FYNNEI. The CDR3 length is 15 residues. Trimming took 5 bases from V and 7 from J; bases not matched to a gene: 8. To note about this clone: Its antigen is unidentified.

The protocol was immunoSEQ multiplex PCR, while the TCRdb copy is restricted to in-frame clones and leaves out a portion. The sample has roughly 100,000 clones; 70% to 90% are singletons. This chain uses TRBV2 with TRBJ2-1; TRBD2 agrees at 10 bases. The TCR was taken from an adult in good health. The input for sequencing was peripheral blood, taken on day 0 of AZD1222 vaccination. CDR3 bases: TGTGCCAGCAGTTACCTAGCGGGAGTAGGGAATGAGCAGTTCTTC. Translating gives CASSYLAGVGNEQFF.